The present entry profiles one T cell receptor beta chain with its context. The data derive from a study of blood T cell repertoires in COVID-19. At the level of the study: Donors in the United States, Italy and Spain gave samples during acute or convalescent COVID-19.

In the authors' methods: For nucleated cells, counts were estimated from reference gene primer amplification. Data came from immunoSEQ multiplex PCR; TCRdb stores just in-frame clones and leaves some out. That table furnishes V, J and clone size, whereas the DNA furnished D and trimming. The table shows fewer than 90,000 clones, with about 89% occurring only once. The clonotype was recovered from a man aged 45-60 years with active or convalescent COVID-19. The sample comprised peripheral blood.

CDR3 bases: TGTGCCAGCAGTGAGGCGGAATACCCCTACGAGCAGTACGTC. Protein sequence: CASSEAEYPYEQYV. The chain links TRBV6-1 to TRBJ2-7; D gene unclear. The CDR3 is 14 residues long. V gave up 3 bases and J gave up 2 bases, with 11 bases separating them. CDR1 is MNHNS and CDR2 is SASEGT in the germline V gene.